This T cell receptor beta chain was sequenced for a study of T cell changes during pregnancy in multiple sclerosis. Trimming cost V 5 bases and J 0 bases, with 11 bases left between them. Germline V lookup: CDR1 SEHNR, CDR2 FQNEAQ (reference sequence). The CDR3 loop spans 16 amino acids. Method: immunoSEQ multiplex PCR; TCRdb's copy keeps in-frame clones and lacks some. The sample includes 66,000 or so clones, about nine tenths seen only once; the top ten take 0.85% to 0.95%. The sequence was obtained from a female donor in good health, enrolled as a control in a pregnancy study. The sample consisted of peripheral blood, taken in the first trimester of pregnancy. The chain is built from TRBV7-9 and TRBJ2-6; possibly TRBD1 for D (6 bases). CDR3 residues: CASSGGQTSGANVLTF. CDR3 sequence (DNA): TGTGCCAGCAGCGGCGGACAGACCTCTGGGGCCAACGTCCTGACTTTC. The variable domain in full, with the rest retrieved from reference TRBV7-9 and TRBJ2-6, is DTGVSQNPRHKITKRGQNVTFRCDPISEHNRLYWYRQTLGQGPEFLTYFQNEAQLEKSRLLSDRFSAERPKGSFSTLEIQRTEQGDSAMYLCASSGGQTSGANVLTFGAGSRLTVL.